Presented here are 30 T cell receptor beta chains from one specimen sequenced in a study of control samples from healthy donors and cancer patients. Assay: immunoSEQ multiplex PCR; the TCRdb copy retains only in-frame clones and omits some. Here the sample spans approximately 70,000 clones, roughly 90% being singletons. Sequencing was done on a sample of blood. The receptors originated from a woman aged 45 to 65 in good health.

This chain uses TRBV7-9 with TRBJ1-2, with a possible D match to TRBD1 (6 bases). The germline V gene has CDR1 SEHNR and CDR2 FQNEAQ (reference sequence). Deletions cut 4 bases from V and 3 bases from J, with 9 bases between. The CDR3 sequence is 13 residues long. The CDR3 DNA reads TGTGCCAGCAGCTCCGGACAGTACTATGGCTACACCTTC. Its translation is CASSSGQYYGYTF.

The rearrangement links TRBV19 to TRBJ1-3; D possibly corresponds to TRBD1 (5 bases). Trimming removed 6 bases from V and 2 bases from J, with 14 bases in between. Looked up from germline, CDR1 is LNHDA and CDR2 is SQIVND (reference sequence). The CDR3 sequence is 15 residues long. The CDR3 sequence: CASSLDRDPGNTIYF. CDR3 sequence (DNA): TGTGCCAGTAGCCTAGACCGGGACCCTGGAAACACCATATATTTT.

The chain has TRBV5-6 and TRBJ1-3, with 7 bases lining up with TRBD1. Germline values: CDR1 SGHDT, CDR2 YYEEEE. CDR3 length: 13 amino acids. V was pared by 4 bases and J by 8 bases, with 6 bases of the junction left unmatched. DNA of the CDR3: TGTGCCAGCAGCCTTGACAGGGCATACACCATATATTTT. Translation: CASSLDRAYTIYF.

The CDR3 loop reads CASSKAREISTDTQYF. CDR3 sequence (DNA): TGTGCCAGTAGTAAGGCCCGGGAAATCAGCACAGATACGCAGTATTTT. This sequence joins TRBV19 and TRBJ2-3, with D possibly being TRBD2 (5 bases). The CDR3 length is 16 residues. Germline-derived CDR1 and CDR2 are LNHDA and SQIVND (reference sequence). Trimming cost V 4 bases and J 0 bases, with 14 bases left between them.

This clone was recorded only once. The DNA of the CDR3 is TGTGCCACCCAATCTCATCGAAACTATGGCTACACCTTC. It codes for CATQSHRNYGYTF. The chain uses TRBV28 and TRBJ1-2; unclear D gene. The CDR3 contains 13 residues. The germline V gene encodes CDR1 MDHEN and CDR2 SYDVKM. V was trimmed by 10 bases and J by 2 bases, leaving 14 bases between them.

The CDR3 DNA reads TGTGCCAGTAGTATACCCGGGGTAAGGAATCGAGCTTTCTTT. The encoded protein is CASSIPGVRNRAFF. The chain links TRBV19 to TRBJ1-1, with no clear D. The CDR3 has 14 amino acids. CDR1 LNHDA and CDR2 SQIVND come from the germline V gene (reference sequence). Trimming took 2 bases from V and 10 from J, leaving 17 bases between them.

The CDR3 DNA sequence: TGTGCCAGCAGTCTACTACCCAGGGAAGGGGAGGTAATGGATACGCAGTATTTT. Translated: CASSLLPREGEVMDTQYF. The chain links TRBV27 to TRBJ2-3; D is possibly TRBD2 (6 bases). Germline-derived CDR1 and CDR2 are MNHEY and SMNVEV (reference sequence). The CDR3 consists of 18 residues. V was shortened by 5 bases and J by 6 bases, with 27 bases between the two germline ends.

This clone came up a few times. V usage is TRBV5-6 and J usage is TRBJ1-4, with TRBD1 as a possible D gene (6 bases). Germline V CDR1 and CDR2: SGHDT, YYEEEE. Trimming took 1 base from V and 0 from J, leaving 13 bases between them. This CDR3 region has 17 residues. This CDR3 is CASSLNPGEATNEKLFF. The CDR3 nucleotides read TGTGCCAGCAGCTTGAACCCAGGGGAAGCAACTAATGAAAAACTGTTTTTT.

This chain connects TRBV5-4 to TRBJ2-7; 10 nucleotides line up with TRBD1. Germline CDR1 and CDR2: SGHNT and YYREEE (reference sequence). The V and J ends lost 0 bases and 4 bases, in that order; junction bases with no gene match: 4. CDR3 length: 15 amino acids. The CDR3 bases are TGTGCCAGCAGCTTGGGACCGGGACAGGGGTACGAGCAGTACTTC. Translation: CASSLGPGQGYEQYF.

The chain has TRBV7-7 and TRBJ2-7, with D uncertain. The CDR3 sequence is 11 residues long. The germline CDR1 and CDR2 sequences are SSHAT and FNYEAQ (reference sequence). The CDR3 DNA reads TGTGCTAGCCCACGTGGCTACGAGCAGTACTTC. This sequence encodes CASPRGYEQYF. The full variable domain, its missing parts supplied by reference TRBV7-7 and TRBJ2-7, is GAGVSQSPRYKVTKRGQDVTLRCDPISSHATLYWYQQALGQGPEFLTYFNYEAQPDKSGLPSDRFSAERPEGSISTLTIQRTEQRDSAMYRCASPRGYEQYFGPGTRLTVT.

This chain joins TRBV29-1 and TRBJ2-7; D possibly corresponds to TRBD1 (6 bases). Trimming shortened V by 4 bases and J by 0 bases, and 13 bases separated the two germline ends. Per the germline V gene, CDR1 is SQVTM and CDR2 is ANQGSEA. The CDR3 contains 14 residues. The CDR3 DNA is TGCAGCGTTGCAGGACAGCTCAGCTCCTACGAGCAGTACTTC. Translating it yields CSVAGQLSSYEQYF.

The gene calls are TRBV12-5 and TRBJ2-7; no reliable D call. CDR1 is LGHNT, CDR2 FRNRAP, per germline. CDR3 length equals 11 residues. Trimming pared 4 bases from V and 0 bases from J, leaving 1 base between. CDR3 in amino acids: CASGYSYEQYF. The CDR3 coding sequence is TGTGCTAGTGGTTACTCCTACGAGCAGTACTTC. Full variable domain (remainder filled in from reference TRBV12-5 and TRBJ2-7): DARVTQTPRHKVTEMGQEVTMRCQPILGHNTVFWYRQTMMQGLELLAYFRNRAPLDDSGMPKDRFSAEMPDATLATLKIQPSEPRDSAVYFCASGYSYEQYFGPGTRLTVT.

The chain joins TRBV30 to TRBJ1-2; D may be TRBD1 (6 bases). Germline V lookup: CDR1 GTSNPN, CDR2 SVGIG (reference sequence). The germline V and J ends were trimmed by 0 bases and 7 bases, with 15 bases remaining between them. The CDR3 runs 14 residues. The CDR3 coding sequence is TGTGCCTGGAGTGTAGGGGGGGCCGCGTTTGGCTACACCTTC. This codes for CAWSVGGAAFGYTF.

The chain uses TRBV24-1 and TRBJ2-5, with 7 positions matching TRBD2. Trimming cost V 11 bases and J 1 base; bases outside gene matches: 9. The CDR3 loop spans 14 amino acids. In germline, CDR1 is KGHDR, CDR2 SFDVKD. The CDR3, as DNA: TGTGCCAGCTCCCTCTCTAGCGGCCAAGAGACCCAGTACTTC. Its protein product is CASSLSSGQETQYF.

The V call is TRBV2, the J call TRBJ2-3; D uncertain. CDR3 size: 11 residues. V dropped 3 bases and J dropped 5 bases, with 3 bases sitting between them. CDR1 and CDR2 (germline): SNHLY, FYNNEI. DNA of the CDR3: TGTGCCAGCAGTGACGAAGATACGCAGTATTTT. This gives the protein CASSDEDTQYF.

This rearrangement joins TRBV30 to TRBJ1-1; TRBD1 agrees at 10 bases. V gave up 3 bases and J gave up 4 bases; unmatched junction bases: 14. The V gene's germline CDR1 is GTSNPN and CDR2 SVGIG (reference sequence). The length of the CDR3 is 17 residues. The CDR3 DNA sequence: TGTGCCTGGAGCAAGAAGGGACAGGGGATCGTGGGCACTGAAGCTTTCTTT. It translates to CAWSKKGQGIVGTEAFF.

V and J are TRBV9 and TRBJ2-2; D is uncertain. The CDR3 is made up of 14 amino acids. CDR1 SGDLS and CDR2 YYNGEE come from the germline V gene. The V and J ends lost 3 bases and 0 bases respectively, with 6 bases between them. In DNA form, the CDR3 reads TGTGCCAGCAGCGAGGTGCCGAACACCGGGGAGCTGTTTTTT. It encodes CASSEVPNTGELFF.

The CDR3 DNA reads as TGTGCCAGCAGTTACAGGGAACGGAACACCATATATTTT. Its protein is CASSYRERNTIYF. The chain has TRBV6-5 and TRBJ1-3; D call uncertain. The germline V gene has CDR1 MNHEY and CDR2 SVGAGI. V lost 2 bases, J lost 7 bases, and 9 bases lay in between. There are 13 residues in the CDR3.

V is TRBV7-3 and J is TRBJ2-7; D is possibly TRBD2 (5 bases). Germline V gene data show CDR1 as SGHTA and CDR2 as FQGTGA. V dropped 1 base and J dropped 1 base, with 8 bases sitting between them. This CDR3 has 14 amino acids. The CDR3 nucleotides are TGTGCCAGCAGCTTAAACCCGGGATCCTACGAGCAGTACTTC. This encodes CASSLNPGSYEQYF.

The chain links TRBV3-1 (or the pseudogene TRBV3-2) to TRBJ1-4; perhaps TRBD1 as D (6 bases). Germline V gives CDR1 LGHDT, CDR2 YNNKEL (reference sequence). V lost 3 bases to trimming and J lost 3 bases, with 11 bases between them. CDR3 length: 15 amino acids. CDR3 sequence (DNA): TGTGCCAGCAGCCACAACAGGGAGTCTAATGAAAAACTGTTTTTT. This gives the protein CASSHNRESNEKLFF.

The chain carries TRBV11-2 and TRBJ1-2; 9 bases are shared with TRBD1. The J segment lost 6 bases and the V segment lost 1 base, leaving 9 bases of the junction unmatched. CDR1 is SGHAT and CDR2 is FQNNGV in the germline V gene. The CDR3 has 16 residues. The CDR3 sequence: CASSLVVPGQGDGYTF. Written as DNA, the CDR3 is TGTGCCAGCAGCTTAGTCGTCCCGGGACAGGGAGATGGCTACACCTTC.

The chain carries TRBV28 and TRBJ1-2; D not resolved. The germline V and J ends were trimmed by 7 bases and 4 bases, with 13 bases remaining between them. The CDR3 totals 13 residues. Germline CDR1 and CDR2: MDHEN and SYDVKM. This CDR3 reads CASTIPLSYGYTF. The DNA of the CDR3 is TGTGCCAGCACGATCCCCCTGAGCTATGGCTACACCTTC.

The chain is built from TRBV11-3 and TRBJ2-5, with 10 positions matching TRBD1. Germline CDR1 reads SGHNT; CDR2 reads YENEEA. V was pared by 5 bases and J by 4 bases, with 4 bases of the junction left unmatched. The CDR3 loop spans 14 amino acids. The chain's CDR3 is CASSPGQGLETQYF. In DNA form, the CDR3 reads TGTGCCAGCAGCCCGGGACAGGGGTTAGAGACCCAGTACTTC.

The rearrangement links TRBV12-3 or TRBV12-4 to TRBJ2-3, with D unresolved. The CDR3 sequence is 11 residues long. V shed 3 bases and J shed 5 bases, with 3 bases lying between them. CDR3 sequence reads: CASSFLDTQYF. The CDR3 nucleotides are TGTGCCAGCAGTTTTTTAGATACGCAGTATTTT.

DNA for the CDR3: TGCGCCAGCAGCCAACAGGGAGACAATGAGCAGTTCTTC. It translates to CASSQQGDNEQFF. The chain joins TRBV4-1 to TRBJ2-1; D is possibly TRBD1 or TRBD2 (5 bases each). V was clipped by 2 bases and J by 5 bases, with 7 bases between them. Germline CDR1 and CDR2: MGHRA and YSYEKL. The CDR3 length is 13 residues.

The J gene is TRBJ2-2, the V gene TRBV9; D is perhaps TRBD1 or TRBD2 (5 bases each). The V gene lost 3 bases and the J gene lost 7 bases, with 16 bases spanning the gap. The germline V gene has CDR1 SGDLS and CDR2 YYNGEE. The CDR3 is 15 residues long. The CDR3 coding sequence is TGTGCCAGCAGCGACGGGACGACCTCCGGCGGGGAGCTGTTTTTT. It is translated as CASSDGTTSGGELFF.

The J gene is TRBJ2-5, the V gene TRBV4-1; 8 nucleotides line up with TRBD2. The J segment lost 5 bases and the V segment lost 1 base, leaving 15 bases of the junction unmatched. The length of the CDR3 is 18 residues. The germline V gene encodes CDR1 MGHRA and CDR2 YSYEKL. CDR3 protein: CASSQGLKREGGRETQYF. The CDR3 DNA reads as TGCGCCAGCAGCCAAGGATTGAAACGGGAGGGGGGTCGCGAGACCCAGTACTTC.

This sequence joins TRBV4-1 and TRBJ1-4; possibly TRBD1 for D (6 bases). This CDR3 is built from 16 residues. Trimming took 1 base from V and 5 from J, leaving 14 bases between them. The V gene's germline CDR1 is MGHRA and CDR2 YSYEKL. The CDR3 loop reads CASSQVGGRENEKLFF. The DNA for the CDR3 is TGCGCCAGCAGCCAAGTCGGGGGGCGAGAAAATGAAAAACTGTTTTTT.

This sequence joins TRBV6-5 and TRBJ1-5; D is ambiguous. Germline loops: CDR1 MNHEY, CDR2 SVGAGI. Between the trimmed V and J ends, which lost 7 bases and 3 bases, there was a span of 13 bases. The CDR3 spans 14 residues. The CDR3 coding sequence is TGTGCCAGCACTCCTGCGGCAGTCAATCAGCCCCAGCATTTT. This sequence encodes CASTPAAVNQPQHF.

The chain is built from TRBV14 and TRBJ1-1, with D perhaps matching TRBD1 (6 bases). The CDR3 is made up of 14 amino acids. V was clipped by 4 bases and J by 5 bases, with 14 bases between them. The V gene's germline CDR1 is SGHDN and CDR2 FVKESK. This CDR3 reads CASSPQGGGTEAFF. CDR3 nucleotide sequence: TGTGCCAGCAGCCCACAGGGAGGAGGAACTGAAGCTTTCTTT. Looking up the rest from reference TRBV14 and TRBJ1-1 gives the full variable domain: EAGVTQFPSHSVIEKGQTVTLRCDPISGHDNLYWYRRVMGKEIKFLLHFVKESKQDESGMPNNRFLAERTGGTYSTLKVQPAELEDSGVYFCASSPQGGGTEAFFGQGTRLTVV.